The subject of this entry is one TCR beta chain. This specimen belongs to a study of OX40 agonist ivuxolimab in advanced cancers. Across the whole study: Allowance was made for prior anti-PD-1, anti-PD-L1 or anti-CTLA-4 therapy, and about 44% had some. Three patients, one with hepatocellular carcinoma and two with cutaneous melanoma, achieved partial responses.

The CDR3 is 13 residues long. Germline V gene sequence: CDR1 SGHDT, CDR2 YYEEEE. Patients were ruled out by autoimmune disease history or systemic immunosuppression. Clones were sequenced by immunoSEQ multiplex PCR, and TCRdb holds only the in-frame ones, with some missing. The table shows tens of thousands of clones, with around 90% occurring only once. Material: CD4+ or CD8+ T cells sorted from blood, obtained in a trial of the OX40 agonist ivuxolimab. The J gene is TRBJ2-5, the V gene TRBV5-6; TRBD1 matches 10 bases. The J call may be in error: the DNA end matches TRBJ2-7 better. The sequence derives from an adult with an advanced solid tumor such as melanoma, head and neck, liver or kidney cancer. In nucleotides, the CDR3 is TGTGCCAGCAGTGTGGACAGGGGGGACGAGCAGTACTTC. It is translated as CASSVDRGDEQYF.